This T cell receptor (beta chain) comes out of a study of cytomegalovirus exposure and HLA in healthy donors. Notes on the study in general: The investigators catalogued about 170 TCR beta chains as cytomegalovirus-associated.

In the case of this clone: The antigen is unknown.

PCR used 60 Vbeta primers and 13 Jbeta primers. Profiling relied on immunoSEQ multiplex PCR, and the TCRdb table lists in-frame clones only, not all of them. In the table there are about 180,000 clones, 77% of which are singletons. This CDR3 is 15 amino acids long. V was pared by 3 bases and J by 0 bases, with 9 bases between. From germline, CDR1 is KGHSH and CDR2 LQKENI. The sample taken for sequencing was PBMCs. The chain is built from TRBV18 and TRBJ2-1, with a possible D match to TRBD2 (5 bases). This clonotype was sampled from an older woman in good health and CMV-seropositive. In nucleotides, the CDR3 is TGTGCCAGCTCACCGAGCGGCAGCTCCTACAATGAGCAGTTCTTC. Translating gives CASSPSGSSYNEQFF.